These 27 T cell receptor beta chains share one sample of origin, sequenced in a study of blood T cell repertoires in COVID-19. Repertoires were generated with immunoSEQ multiplex PCR, while TCRdb's copy carries only in-frame clones and drops some. The data hold 300,000 to 350,000 clones, with over 80% observed a single time. Source material: peripheral blood. Receptors originate from a woman between 45 and 65 years old with COVID-19, enrolled during active disease.

J is TRBJ2-5 and V is TRBV5-4, with 8 bases that match TRBD2. J lost 4 bases, V lost 4 bases, and 15 bases had no gene match. CDR3 size: 17 residues. Germline CDR1 SGHNT, CDR2 YYREEE (reference sequence). DNA for the CDR3: TGTGCCAGCAGCCCGATCCTCCCACCGGGAGGGGTAGAGACCCAGTACTTC. It translates to CASSPILPPGGVETQYF. Based on the CDR3 plus reference TRBV5-4 and TRBJ2-5, the full variable domain is ETGVTQSPTHLIKTRGQQVTLRCSSQSGHNTVSWYQQALGQGPQFIFQYYREEENGRGNFPPRFSGLQFPNYSSELNVNALELDDSALYLCASSPILPPGGVETQYFGPGTRLLVL.

V gene TRBV6-6 combines with J gene TRBJ1-1; no definite D call. The CDR3 loop spans 12 amino acids. Per germline, CDR1 MNHNY and CDR2 SVGAGI (reference sequence). Trimming shortened V by 3 bases and J by 5 bases, and 7 bases separated the two germline ends. CDR3 amino acids: CASSYGPTEAFF. The CDR3 DNA follows: TGTGCCAGCAGTTATGGCCCAACTGAAGCTTTCTTT.

This chain joins TRBV2 and TRBJ2-5; 13 positions agree with TRBD2. V gave up 4 bases and J gave up 11 bases; unmatched junction bases: 34. Germline V lookup: CDR1 SNHLY, CDR2 FYNNEI. CDR3 length: 23 residues. CDR3 residues: CASSAGIGETTSGRNTKRRTQYF. The CDR3 DNA follows: TGTGCCAGCAGTGCGGGAATCGGCGAAACGACTAGCGGGAGGAACACAAAGCGAAGGACTCAGTACTTC.

This chain joins TRBV7-9 and TRBJ2-7; D is uncertain. With 3 bases removed from V and 0 bases from J, the gap between germline ends came to 6 bases. Per the germline V gene, CDR1 is SEHNR and CDR2 is FQNEAQ (reference sequence). This CDR3 is 13 amino acids long. CDR3 amino acids: CASSFLSSYEQYF. CDR3 nucleotides: TGTGCCAGCAGCTTCCTCTCCTCCTACGAGCAGTACTTC.

The chain links TRBV5-4 to TRBJ2-5; weak D call: TRBD1 (6 bases). This CDR3 region has 14 residues. Trimming left V 0 bases short and J 4 bases short, with 10 bases between. Per germline, CDR1 SGHNT and CDR2 YYREEE (reference sequence). CDR3 in DNA: TGTGCCAGCAGCTTGGCAGGGGAAGTAGAGACCCAGTACTTC. This gives the protein CASSLAGEVETQYF.

V usage is TRBV7-3 and J usage is TRBJ1-1, with D unresolved. The CDR3 has 14 amino acids. Trimming pared 5 bases from V and 4 bases from J, leaving 14 bases between. The germline V gene has CDR1 SGHTA and CDR2 FQGTGA. CDR3 residues: CASSIVAGSTEAFF. In DNA form, the CDR3 reads TGTGCCAGCAGCATCGTCGCGGGGAGCACTGAAGCTTTCTTT.

The chain links TRBV7-2 to TRBJ2-6; D might be TRBD1 (5 bases). The germline CDR1 and CDR2 sequences are SGHTA and FQGNSA. The CDR3 length is 19 residues. The V gene lost 1 base and the J gene lost 0 bases, with 16 bases spanning the gap. This chain's CDR3 is CASSLVGLGLSSGANVLTF. Here the CDR3 DNA reads TGTGCCAGCAGCTTAGTTGGTTTGGGGCTAAGCTCTGGGGCCAACGTCCTGACTTTC.

The rearrangement links TRBV6-5 to TRBJ2-3; D is uncertain. V lost 6 bases, J lost 2 bases, and 9 bases lay in between. Germline CDR1 is MNHEY and CDR2 is SVGAGI. This CDR3 is built from 13 residues. CDR3 nucleotides: TGTGCCAGCAGGATAGACTTCACAGATACGCAGTATTTT. This translates into CASRIDFTDTQYF.

This rearrangement joins TRBV4-3 to TRBJ1-1; D is undetermined. Germline CDR1 LGHNA, CDR2 YSLEER. V was pared by 1 base and J by 6 bases, with 12 bases between. This CDR3 contains 14 residues. CDR3 DNA: TGCGCCAGCAGCCAAGTCGGCTTCGGGGCTGAAGCTTTCTTT. Protein product: CASSQVGFGAEAFF.

The chain joins TRBV19 to TRBJ2-1, with 13 bases identical to TRBD2. The CDR3 sequence is 18 residues long. The germline V gene encodes CDR1 LNHDA and CDR2 SQIVND (reference sequence). V shed 3 bases and J 12 bases; nucleotides not matched to a gene: 17. The CDR3 region has the DNA TGTGCCAGTAGTATCTCCCCGGCACTAGCGGGAGGGCCTAGGTCGCAGTTCTTC. It encodes CASSISPALAGGPRSQFF.

In DNA, the CDR3 is TGTGCCAGCAGCCCCCCCGGATTAGCGGGAGTCAGGAATGAGCAGTTCTTC. This gives the protein CASSPPGLAGVRNEQFF. This chain connects TRBV7-3 to TRBJ2-1; the match to TRBD2 covers 9 bases. Germline CDR1 reads SGHTA; CDR2 reads FQGTGA. CDR3 length: 17 amino acids. The junction had 15 bases not matched to a gene; V was cut back by 5 bases and J by 7 bases.

The rearrangement joins TRBV5-1 to TRBJ2-3; possible D gene TRBD2, 6 bases. The germline V gene encodes CDR1 SGHRS and CDR2 YFSETQ. This CDR3 is built from 14 residues. The germline V and J ends were trimmed by 5 bases and 6 bases, with 16 bases remaining between them. CDR3 loop: CASRISGSKDTQYF. The CDR3 bases are TGCGCCAGCAGGATAAGCGGGTCTAAGGATACGCAGTATTTT.

This chain links TRBV6-5 with TRBJ1-5; 10 positions agree with TRBD1. V gave up 7 bases and J gave up 0 bases; unmatched junction bases: 3. Germline V lookup: CDR1 MNHEY, CDR2 SVGAGI. This CDR3 contains 15 residues. DNA of the CDR3: TGTGCCAGCACTGGGACAGGGGATAGCAATCAGCCCCAGCATTTT. Translating gives CASTGTGDSNQPQHF.

This chain links TRBV19 with TRBJ2-7; 11 nucleotides agree with TRBD1. With V trimmed by 9 bases and J by 3 bases, 10 bases remained unmatched. The CDR3 covers 15 residues. Per the germline V gene, CDR1 is LNHDA and CDR2 is SQIVND (reference sequence). This CDR3 reads CASRPGTGGDYEQYF. The CDR3 DNA is TGTGCCAGCCGCCCTGGGACAGGGGGTGACTACGAGCAGTACTTC.

The gene calls are TRBV19 and TRBJ2-4; 7 bases agree with TRBD2. This CDR3 spans 16 amino acids. Germline loops: CDR1 LNHDA, CDR2 SQIVND (reference sequence). V trimming: 7 bases; J trimming: 2 bases; junction bases outside the gene matches: 11. CDR3 in DNA: TGTGCCAGTATGGGGGAGGGTAGATACCCCAAAAACATTCAGTACTTC. This gives the protein CASMGEGRYPKNIQYF.

The gene calls are TRBV11-2 and TRBJ2-7; weak D call: TRBD2 (6 bases). From germline, CDR1 is SGHAT and CDR2 FQNNGV. The CDR3 runs 13 residues. Trimming left V 4 bases short and J 7 bases short, with 14 bases between. The CDR3 sequence is CASSSGLRGEQYF. Here the CDR3 DNA reads TGTGCCAGCAGCTCGGGACTCCGGGGGGAGCAGTACTTC.

In its sample, this clone was seen once. The chain combines TRBV5-4 with TRBJ1-3; D unresolved. CDR1 and CDR2 from the germline V gene are SGHNT and YYREEE (reference sequence). V gave up 4 bases and J gave up 4 bases, with 15 bases separating them. The CDR3 spans 15 residues. The CDR3: CASSTGGVAGNTIYF. The CDR3 nucleotides read TGTGCCAGCAGCACCGGAGGCGTTGCGGGAAACACCATATATTTT.

The gene calls are TRBV18 and TRBJ2-2; a weak D match, TRBD1 (5 bases). CDR1 and CDR2 from the germline V gene are KGHSH and LQKENI. The ends were cut back, 0 bases at V and 6 bases at J, with 11 bases in the middle. CDR3 length: 15 residues. The CDR3 bases are TGTGCCAGCTCACCACCTACAGGTTTCCCCGGGGAGCTGTTTTTT. Translated: CASSPPTGFPGELFF.

This CDR3 is CASSLVVAGGSYEQYF. The CDR3 bases are TGTGCCAGCAGCTTAGTGGTAGCGGGAGGTTCCTACGAGCAGTACTTC. The chain is built from TRBV7-2 and TRBJ2-7; TRBD2 aligns across 10 bases. The germline CDR1 and CDR2 sequences are SGHTA and FQGNSA. This CDR3 is built from 16 residues. With V trimmed by 1 base and J by 1 base, 4 bases remained unmatched.

V usage is TRBV6-1 and J usage is TRBJ2-1; D ambiguous. CDR1 MNHNS and CDR2 SASEGT come from the germline V gene. The CDR3 extends over 13 amino acids. Deletions cut 0 bases from V and 11 bases from J, with 11 bases between. The CDR3 DNA is TGTGCCAGCAGTGAAGCGCTTCAGTCCCAGCAGTTCTTC. As protein: CASSEALQSQQFF.

This sequence joins TRBV4-1 and TRBJ1-6; D gene unclear. The V and J ends lost 2 bases and 7 bases respectively, with 9 bases between them. The CDR3 sequence is 14 residues long. The germline CDR1 and CDR2 sequences are MGHRA and YSYEKL. DNA for the CDR3: TGCGCCAGCAGCCAACGAGAGGTAAATTCACCCCTCCACTTT. Encoded protein: CASSQREVNSPLHF.

The rearrangement joins TRBV3-1 (or the pseudogene TRBV3-2) to TRBJ2-1, with D perhaps TRBD1 (6 bases). Germline CDR1 and CDR2: LGHDT and YNNKEL (reference sequence). V lost 0 bases, J lost 4 bases, and 10 bases lay in between. This CDR3 spans 15 amino acids. CDR3: CASSQEGTGYNEQFF. The DNA for the CDR3 is TGTGCCAGCAGCCAAGAGGGTACAGGGTACAATGAGCAGTTCTTC.

This rearrangement joins TRBV5-1 to TRBJ2-1, with D unclear. V lost 1 base to trimming and J lost 8 bases, with 16 bases between them. Germline CDR1 reads SGHRS; CDR2 reads YFSETQ. CDR3 length: 15 amino acids. The CDR3, as DNA: TGCGCCAGCAGCTTGCGAGTGACGAATGGAGATGAGCAGTTCTTC. Amino acids: CASSLRVTNGDEQFF.

This chain uses TRBV6-5 with TRBJ2-7, with 8 bases fitting TRBD2. Germline V gene data show CDR1 as MNHEY and CDR2 as SVGAGI. The CDR3 runs 15 residues. The V segment lost 6 bases and the J segment 3 bases; nucleotides outside the gene matches: 10. The CDR3 loop reads CASRDLTSEFYEQYF. The DNA for the CDR3 is TGTGCCAGCAGGGACCTGACTAGCGAATTCTACGAGCAGTACTTC.

V is TRBV7-9 and J is TRBJ2-1, with a possible D match to TRBD2 (5 bases). The CDR3 has 17 residues. CDR1 is SEHNR and CDR2 is FQNEAQ in the germline V gene (reference sequence). V was cut by 5 bases and J by 3 bases, with 20 bases left in between. The CDR3 loop is CASSPGFRLAVYNEQFF. Here the CDR3 DNA reads TGTGCCAGCAGCCCGGGGTTTCGGCTAGCTGTCTACAATGAGCAGTTCTTC.

Written as DNA, the CDR3 is TGCGCCAGCAGCACAGACAGCCACACTGAAGCTTTCTTT. This encodes CASSTDSHTEAFF. The rearrangement links TRBV4-3 to TRBJ1-1, with D possibly TRBD1 on 5 matching bases. Germline V gives CDR1 LGHNA, CDR2 YSLEER. V was pared by 5 bases and J by 3 bases, with 10 bases between. CDR3 size: 13 residues.

V is TRBV29-1 and J is TRBJ2-7, with 7 bases fitting TRBD1. The CDR3 extends over 11 amino acids. The V gene end was trimmed by 7 bases and the J gene end by 2 bases; junction bases not matched to a gene: 2. Looked up from germline, CDR1 is SQVTM and CDR2 is ANQGSEA. CDR3 nucleotides: TGCAGCGCCAGGGGGACCTACGAGCAGTACTTC. This encodes CSARGTYEQYF.